The 14 T cell receptor beta chains presented below share a single source sample, sequenced in a study of T cells after yellow fever vaccination. TCRdb reprocessed the 5' RACE reads via MiXCR and lists one record per CDR3 protein. The data hold a few hundred thousand distinct CDR3 sequences, with about 19% observed a single time. This material consisted of PBMCs, taken 15 days after the yellow fever booster vaccination. The receptors originated from a young man who received the YFV17D yellow fever vaccine.

This clonotype was found a few times. This chain uses TRBV5-1 with TRBJ2-5; 8 bases map to TRBD2. Germline-derived CDR1 and CDR2 are SGHRS and YFSETQ. Germline trimming cut 2 bases from V and 3 bases from J; bases unmatched to any gene: 6. The CDR3 has 15 amino acids. CDR3 sequence: CASSFSGIAKETQYF. The CDR3 coding sequence is TGCGCCAGCAGCTTTAGCGGGATCGCCAAAGAGACCCAGTACTTC.

CDR3: CSLGGLRSYNEQFF. The CDR3, as DNA: TGCAGTCTGGGGGGGCTGAGGTCCTACAATGAGCAGTTCTTC. The rearrangement links TRBV29-1 to TRBJ2-1; D is possibly TRBD2 (7 bases). There are 14 residues in the CDR3. Germline V gene data show CDR1 as SQVTM and CDR2 as ANQGSEA.

This clonotype was counted between two and nine times. The chain combines TRBV7-2 with TRBJ2-2; TRBD2 matches 7 bases. Germline V gene sequence: CDR1 SGHTA, CDR2 FQGNSA. CDR3 size: 17 residues. The ends lost 4 bases at V and 3 bases at J; junction bases unmatched: 11. This chain's CDR3 is CASSSGYATSYTGELFF. The DNA for the CDR3 is TGTGCCAGCAGCTCGGGGTACGCGACTAGCTACACCGGGGAGCTGTTTTTT.

This chain uses TRBV3-1 with TRBJ2-3; 8 bases agree with TRBD2. V was pared by 2 bases and J by 3 bases, with 4 bases of the junction left unmatched. Germline V lookup: CDR1 LGHDT, CDR2 YNNKEL (reference sequence). CDR3 size: 15 residues. The CDR3 DNA follows: TGTGCCAGCAGCCAACGAGCGGGAGTTACAGATACGCAGTATTTT. Translation: CASSQRAGVTDTQYF.

This clonotype came up a few times. The V and J genes are TRBV12-3 or TRBV12-4 and TRBJ1-5; weak D call: TRBD1 (5 bases). V was clipped by 6 bases and J by 5 bases, with 11 bases between them. CDR3 size: 13 residues. CDR3 sequence: CASRRGWDQPQHF. CDR3 DNA: TGTGCCAGCAGAAGGGGTTGGGATCAGCCCCAGCATTTT.

The genes are TRBV6-1 and TRBJ2-5; D remains ambiguous. This CDR3 has 13 amino acids. V shed 5 bases and J shed 9 bases, with 16 bases lying between them. The germline CDR1 and CDR2 sequences are MNHNS and SASEGT. CDR3 sequence (DNA): TGTGCCAGCAGTAATCCTGGACGTACGCCCCAGTACTTC. Translation gives CASSNPGRTPQYF.

The J gene is TRBJ1-4, the V gene TRBV10-3; perhaps TRBD1 as D (6 bases). This CDR3 has 14 residues. Germline V gives CDR1 ENHRY, CDR2 SYGVKD. V lost 2 bases and J lost 8, with 12 bases in between. Written as DNA, the CDR3 is TGTGCCATCAGTGAGGGGGGGCTAGGAGAAAAACTGTTTTTT. It specifies CAISEGGLGEKLFF.

This clonotype was seen a few times. The rearrangement uses TRBV20-1 and TRBJ2-3; D not certain. Trimming pared 5 bases from V and 0 bases from J, leaving 15 bases between. The CDR3 totals 15 residues. Germline loops: CDR1 DFQATT, CDR2 SNEGSKA (reference sequence). In DNA, the CDR3 is TGCAGTGCTGGCGTCCTTCTTGTTAGCACAGATACGCAGTATTTT. Translating gives CSAGVLLVSTDTQYF.

At least ten counts were recorded for this clonotype. J is TRBJ2-1 and V is TRBV7-9, with D perhaps assigned TRBD1 or TRBD2 (5 bases each). This CDR3 contains 13 residues. Trimming shortened V by 0 bases and J by 7 bases, and 7 bases separated the two germline ends. CDR1 and CDR2 (germline): SEHNR, FQNEAQ (reference sequence). CDR3 protein: CASSLAGGNEQFF. The DNA for the CDR3 is TGTGCCAGCAGCTTAGCTGGGGGAAATGAGCAGTTCTTC.

DNA of the CDR3: TGTGCCAGCAGCAAAAGGGCAGCGGGAGGGGGTGAGCAGTACTTC. The encoded protein is CASSKRAAGGGEQYF. V usage is TRBV21-1 and J usage is TRBJ2-7; no check of the table's D call, TRBD2, against the DNA was made. TRBV21-1 is a known pseudogene. The CDR3 covers 15 residues.

This clonotype turned up a few times. The rearrangement joins TRBV7-8 to TRBJ2-1; 13 bases are a match to TRBD2. Germline-derived CDR1 and CDR2 are SGHVS and FQNEAQ. This CDR3 contains 15 residues. V shed 2 bases and J 9 bases; nucleotides not matched to a gene: 4. The CDR3 coding sequence is TGTGCCAGCAGCTTAATACTAGCGGGAGGGATTGAGCAGTTCTTC. Amino acid sequence: CASSLILAGGIEQFF. The whole variable domain, filled in from reference TRBV7-8 and TRBJ2-1, reads GAGVSQSPRYKVAKRGQDVALRCDPISGHVSLFWYQQALGQGPEFLTYFQNEAQLDKSGLPSDRFFAERPEGSVSTLKIQRTQQEDSAVYLCASSLILAGGIEQFFGPGTRLTVL.

The gene calls are TRBV9 and TRBJ2-1; 9 nucleotides match TRBD2. Germline V gives CDR1 SGDLS, CDR2 YYNGEE. This CDR3 spans 15 amino acids. Trimming removed 1 base from V and 3 bases from J; junction bases left unmatched: 2. The CDR3 protein is CASSVSSGDYNEQFF. CDR3 DNA sequence: TGTGCCAGCAGCGTATCTAGCGGGGACTACAATGAGCAGTTCTTC.

This rearrangement joins TRBV5-1 to TRBJ2-7; 7 bases line up with TRBD2. CDR3 size: 14 residues. V lost 3 bases to trimming and J lost 0 bases; unmatched junction nucleotides: 3. Germline lookup yields CDR1 SGHRS and CDR2 YFSETQ. The CDR3, as DNA: TGCGCCAGCAGCTCTAGCGGCCTCTCCTACGAGCAGTACTTC. Its protein product is CASSSSGLSYEQYF. The variable domain in full, completed from reference TRBV5-1 and TRBJ2-7, reads KAGVTQTPRYLIKTRGQQVTLSCSPISGHRSVSWYQQTPGQGLQFLFEYFSETQRNKGNFPGRFSGRQFSNSRSEMNVSTLELGDSALYLCASSSSGLSYEQYFGPGTRLTVT.

The chain uses TRBV7-2 and TRBJ1-5, with D maybe TRBD1 (5 bases). V was clipped by 8 bases and J by 1 base, with 12 bases between them. Germline V lookup: CDR1 SGHTA, CDR2 FQGNSA. The CDR3 loop spans 14 amino acids. The CDR3 spells CASAKDSSNQPQHF. CDR3 coding DNA: TGTGCCAGCGCGAAAGACAGCAGCAATCAGCCCCAGCATTTT.